This record covers a single T cell receptor (beta chain). Its antigen target is currently unknown. Per-base qualities were not stored, and no clone one base away is much larger. CDR1 and CDR2, looked up from the germline V gene (reference sequence), are GTSNPN and SVGIG. Counted from cysteine to phenylalanine, this CDR3 has 15 amino acids. Only the CDR3 DNA stays, 45 bases, in frame from base 1. Germline trimming amounts to 5 bases on V and 4 bases on J, with 8 as the count of junction bases outside the gene matches. Library construction relied on the immunoSEQ multiplex PCR assay. For the multiplex PCR, a mixture combining 60 forward primers for TCR Vbeta segments and 13 reverse primers for TCR Jbeta segments was used. The CDR3 region of rearranged TCR beta genes was amplified from genomic DNA by a multiplex PCR assay. On the Illumina HiSeq System, the amplified TCR beta libraries were sequenced as 87-base-pair reads. The study's processing was this. A later analysis tallied roughly 76 million unique TCR beta chains across the 666 repertoires, and about 10 million of those chains were shared by two or more donors. Raw reads were error-corrected and collapsed into unique sequences by a nearest-neighbor algorithm in which closely related sequences were merged to remove PCR and sequencing errors. V, D and J gene segments were assigned by aligning CDR3 sequences to IMGT reference sequences. For a sequence to be retained, a match of at least six nucleotides was required to both a V gene segment and a J gene segment. A rearrangement counted as productive if the CDR3 had no stop codons and remained in frame with V and J, and every other rearrangement counted as non-productive. Following IMGT convention, CDR3 was defined as the stretch from the second conserved V-encoded cysteine up to the conserved J-encoded phenylalanine. In an earlier analysis of around 570 of the donors, sequences lacking an unambiguous match to a single V gene segment were excluded. An earlier analysis of a few hundred of the donors called V segments functional above 56.7% productive rearrangements and segregating when the between-donor standard deviation exceeded 5%. A statistical classification framework was built for diagnosing cytomegalovirus status from the catalog of TCR beta chain sequences. V and J gene assignment, in a later analysis, came from comparing TCR nucleotide sequences with IMGT/GENE-DB human TR gene sequences. Using the TCRdist pipeline, a later analysis assigned CDR3 sequences along with most-parsimonious VDJ recombination scenarios. A later analysis defined each TCR beta chain by its CDR3 amino acid sequence plus V-gene family, and excluded reads lacking a unique V-gene family. In a later analysis, fewer than 650 highly shared, low-generation-probability nucleotide sequences were removed to address suspected cross-contamination and a sequencing artifact. In a later analysis, a clonal expansion index for each public chain was calculated from normalized within-repertoire ranks of inferred template counts. In a later analysis, generation probabilities were computed using a VDJ recombination model fitted to out-of-frame rearrangements, and the results were checked against IGoR. In a later analysis, TCR-TCR, TCR-HLA and TCR-CMV co-occurrence was scored with hypergeometric tests, and a repertoire-size bias correction was applied to TCR pairs. False discovery rates were estimated in a later analysis by permuting HLA or CMV assignments 20 times. In a later analysis, co-occurring TCRs were grouped using DBSCAN, with TCRdist sequence similarity added in when clustering inside HLA-allele-positive subsets. Repertoires with fewer than 30,000 or more than 120,000 public chains, plus five repertoires with anomalous nucleotide sharing, were excluded from co-occurrence clustering. TCRdb provides this immuneACCESS table in a form limited to in-frame rearrangements. Some clones are lacking; in checked studies, under half of them reflect an unresolved V gene, and why the rest are absent is not known. For V, J and clone size, that table is used; D and trimming come from the DNA. This sample comprises some 150,000 clones, approximately 80% of them detected only once. Together, the top ten hold approximately 5.7% of the sample.

In total, roughly 670 healthy bone marrow donors made up the cohort. All cohort members were sampled while nominally healthy, although unrecorded immune exposures were likely present. The donor tested CMV seropositive, placing the donor among the approximately 290 seropositive members of the cohort. A peripheral blood sample was collected from each donor, and TCR beta sequencing was performed on peripheral blood mononuclear cells. The Qiagen DNeasy Blood Extraction Kit was used to extract genomic DNA from the blood cell samples. These data belong to a study of cytomegalovirus exposure and HLA in healthy donors (dated by TCRdb to 2016 to 2017). At the level of the whole study: An earlier analysis of some 550 of the donors reported 250 to 300 Gb of sequence data and 117 million unique TCR beta sequences from roughly 200 million T cells. An early release that covered about 600 HLA-typed donors contained approximately 300 gigabases of sequencing data and tens of millions of unique TCR sequences. Among the roughly 410 genotyped donors, approximately 76% belonged to the genetic ancestry cluster associated with self-reported Caucasian donors. The study aimed to test whether cataloging public T cell receptors could reveal signatures of past pathogen exposure. Using immunosequencing, the study profiled T cell repertoires from about 610 subjects and related those repertoires to cytomegalovirus serostatus. A separate validation cohort of roughly 110 different subjects was used in addition to the approximately 670-subject first cohort. High-throughput TCR immunosequencing, statistical association of individual TCRs with disease status, and machine learning were combined to predict cytomegalovirus infection status. In a later analysis, previously published TCR beta repertoires from more than 500 donors were re-analyzed and high-resolution HLA genotyping was added so that TCR occurrence patterns could be studied. In the later analysis, no new phenotypic data were used to find candidate immune exposures; instead, reliance was placed on TCR beta sequences and their occurrence across donors. In an earlier analysis of 500 to 650 of the donors, high-throughput TCR beta sequencing was used to judge whether each TCR beta V gene segment behaved as functional or pseudogenic. Donor age, sex, ethnicity and CMV serostatus were compiled together with the repertoire data. In a later genetic analysis, genome-wide SNP genotypes for 398 of the 666 donors were used, and that subset was treated as a discovery cohort. All discovery cohort repertoires had been generated using a single sequencing platform. Both class I and class II loci were covered by HLA typing, at four-digit resolution. The number of donors typed differed by locus, with roughly 629-640 for A, B, C, DRB1 and DQB1, roughly 520 for DQA1, approximately 570 for DPA1, and over 400 for DPB1. A handful of DR-DQ haplotypes were handled as single units for association and clustering because linkage in the cohort was strong. Across approximately 400 genotyped donors of the cohort, an average of roughly 250,000 unique TCR beta nucleotide sequences per donor were sequenced, and roughly a sixth of those sequences were non-productive.

Broad study findings and their caveats: While some public TCRs were present in many individuals, most TCR sequences turned up only very rarely across donors. Because the 87-base-pair reads could not distinguish some IMGT-functional V segments, including TRBV6-2 and TRBV6-3, those segments were excluded. Because counts were too low, approximately 15 rarely observed V segments, including chromosome 9 orphons, were excluded from the earlier analysis of some 590 of the donors. In the study, around 160 TCR beta chains were listed as associated with cytomegalovirus. A cluster of highly shared sequence variants was judged likely to represent a technical artifact of the sequencing pipeline. A later genetic analysis associated a missense DCLRE1C variant with V-gene and J-gene trimming of TCR beta chains, and an independent cohort replicated the association. In a later analysis, several top co-occurrence clusters were reported to appear linked to parvovirus B19, influenza, CMV and Epstein-Barr virus. At a false discovery rate of 0.05, a later analysis linked approximately 18,000 TCR beta sequences to specific HLA alleles. The only immune exposure information available for the cohort was CMV serostatus. When HLA alleles, especially DR and DQ, strongly co-occurred, attributing TCR associations to individual alleles was difficult. In vitro tests confirmed that a few of the cytomegalovirus-associated TCR beta chains recognize cytomegalovirus antigens. In a later analysis, TCR association rates were found to vary across HLA loci, with the most associated TCRs seen for DRB1 alleles and the fewest for HLA-C alleles. A further reported finding was that TCR beta sequences accurately predicted the HLA-A and HLA-B alleles for most subjects in the first cohort. Only TCR beta chains were sequenced in this cohort, and the absence of alpha or paired-chain data limited detectable features. A later genetic analysis reported fewer N-insertions in productive TCRs among donors in an Asian-associated ancestry cluster than the roughly 620-donor mean. A later analysis found that HLA-associated TCR beta chains were more clonally expanded and had lower generation probabilities than equally common non-associated chains. The classifier was reported to diagnose cytomegalovirus status with high specificity and sensitivity in both the original and validation cohorts. An earlier analysis of approximately 500 of the donors showed that most TCR beta V segments appeared in productive rearrangements either about 87% or about 30% of the time, which broadly matched IMGT annotations. Because HLA typing was unavailable for some donors at each locus, only the typed subset was used in association tests. Correlated functional status among segregating V segments might reflect linkage disequilibrium, but an unknown experimental factor could not be ruled out. Most CMV-associated TCR beta chains appeared to be HLA-restricted in a later analysis, and the HLA associations seemed to be driven largely by CMV exposure. The authors suggested that the approach could potentially be extended to other disease states and immunological phenotypes. Roughly uniform sequencing depth across donors was assumed in presence/absence analyses, although this assumption may not hold.

This chain is built from TRBV30 and TRBJ1-1, and 12 junctional nucleotides match TRBD1. The specimen sequenced was PBMCs. The clonotype comes from a man aged 25-40 years in good health and CMV-seropositive. The CDR3 loop reads CAWGDRGLFGTEAFF. The nucleotide sequence is given as TGTGCCTGGGGGGACAGGGGGCTATTTGGCACTGAAGCTTTCTTT.